This TCR beta chain was retrieved from a study of response to subunit inactivated influenza vaccine. V dropped 0 bases and J dropped 10; count of bases not matched to a gene: 15. CDR3 length: 17 residues. Germline V gene data show CDR1 as LNHNV and CDR2 as YYDKDF (reference sequence). TCRdb re-analysed the RT-PCR reads in MiXCR, keeping a single row per CDR3 protein. The top ten clones hold around 10% of a sample with a few hundred thousand distinct CDR3 sequences, 14% of them seen once. Study results and limitations: Authors suggested few new T cells are recruited by each seasonal influenza vaccination.

This clonotype was seen at least ten times. Its antigen is undetermined. This receptor was identified in a man aged 50-60 years who received an inactivated influenza vaccine. This rearrangement joins TRBV15 to TRBJ2-1; 7 bases agree with TRBD2. Sequenced material: PBMCs from blood, taken 11 to 12 days after vaccination. DNA for the CDR3: TGTGCCACCAGCAGAGATCTGGGAGCGGGACGTACATGGGAGCAGTTCTTC. It specifies CATSRDLGAGRTWEQFF.